This is a list of T cell receptor beta chains from one sample in a study of T cell responses to AZD1222 COVID-19 vaccine. The data were produced by immunoSEQ multiplex PCR, yet TCRdb's version contains in-frame clones alone and is incomplete. The sample holds 75,000 to 100,000 clones, 70% to 90% seen once. Specimen: peripheral blood, collected on day 0 of AZD1222 vaccination. These receptor sequences come from an adult in good health. Each CDR3 is given with its conserved first and last residue. A D gene is named only where the DNA matches it firmly. Clone size is stated in some rows and not others, as once, few, many or a class when expanded.

CDR3aa: CASSEGHEQFF
CDR3nt: TGTGCCAGCAGTGAAGGGCATGAGCAGTTCTTC
j_gene: TRBJ2-1
v_gene: TRBV6-1
d_gene: .
abundance: .

CDR3aa: CASSSTRARYEQYF
CDR3nt: TGTGCCAGCAGTTCTACGCGGGCGCGATACGAGCAGTACTTC
j_gene: TRBJ2-7
v_gene: TRBV28
d_gene: .
abundance: .

CDR3aa: CASSRTGLSNQPQHF
CDR3nt: TGTGCCAGCAGTCGAACAGGGCTTAGCAATCAGCCCCAGCATTTT
j_gene: TRBJ1-5
v_gene: TRBV6-5
d_gene: .
abundance: .

CDR3aa: CASTTQGRGPQVELFF
CDR3nt: TGTGCCAGTACCACACAAGGACGGGGCCCACAAGTGGAGCTGTTTTTT
j_gene: TRBJ2-2
v_gene: TRBV19
d_gene: .
abundance: .

CDR3aa: CASRLEGTSPQTGELFF
CDR3nt: TGTGCCAGTAGATTAGAAGGGACCTCACCCCAGACCGGGGAGCTGTTTTTT
j_gene: TRBJ2-2
v_gene: TRBV19
d_gene: .
abundance: .

CDR3aa: CAISESLTGNTIYF
CDR3nt: TGTGCCATCAGTGAGTCGTTAACCGGAAACACCATATATTTT
j_gene: TRBJ1-3
v_gene: TRBV10-3
d_gene: .
abundance: .

CDR3aa: CASSASTGRGETQYF
CDR3nt: TGTGCCAGCAGTGCATCGACAGGGCGGGGAGAGACCCAGTACTTC
j_gene: TRBJ2-5
v_gene: TRBV27
d_gene: .
abundance: .

CDR3aa: CASRQGGGYTF
CDR3nt: TGTGCCAGCAGGCAGGGAGGTGGCTACACCTTC
j_gene: TRBJ1-2
v_gene: TRBV28
d_gene: .
abundance: .

CDR3aa: CASSLGSVASGNTIYF
CDR3nt: TGCGCCAGCAGCTTGGGGAGTGTGGCCTCTGGAAACACCATATATTTT
j_gene: TRBJ1-3
v_gene: TRBV5-1
d_gene: .
abundance: .

CDR3aa: CASSQGQGIYGYTF
CDR3nt: TGTGCCAGCAGCCAGGGACAGGGGATCTATGGCTACACCTTC
j_gene: TRBJ1-2
v_gene: TRBV3-1/TRBV3-2
d_gene: TRBD1
abundance: .

CDR3aa: CASSFRGLATEAFF
CDR3nt: TGTGCCAGCAGTTTCAGGGGGCTGGCCACTGAAGCTTTCTTT
j_gene: TRBJ1-1
v_gene: TRBV28
d_gene: TRBD1
abundance: .

CDR3aa: CASSPNREGETQYF
CDR3nt: TGTGCCAGCTCACCTAACAGGGAAGGGGAGACCCAGTACTTC
j_gene: TRBJ2-5
v_gene: TRBV18
d_gene: .
abundance: .

CDR3aa: CASSSTASNQPQHF
CDR3nt: TGTGCCAGCAGTTCGACAGCTAGCAATCAGCCCCAGCATTTT
j_gene: TRBJ1-5
v_gene: TRBV28
d_gene: .
abundance: .

CDR3aa: CASSARLAGVYNEQFF
CDR3nt: TGTGCCAGCAGCGCACGACTAGCGGGAGTGTACAATGAGCAGTTCTTC
j_gene: TRBJ2-1
v_gene: TRBV7-9
d_gene: TRBD2
abundance: .

CDR3aa: CASSAIPRGYEQFF
CDR3nt: TGTGCCAGCAGTGCTATACCAAGGGGGTATGAGCAGTTCTTC
j_gene: TRBJ2-1
v_gene: TRBV6-4
d_gene: .
abundance: .

CDR3aa: CASSLFSYRGPPKTVLTF
CDR3nt: TGTGCCAGCAGTTTATTTAGCTACAGGGGACCCCCGAAAACAGTCCTGACTTTC
j_gene: TRBJ2-6
v_gene: TRBV28
d_gene: TRBD1
abundance: once

CDR3aa: CASSEQGGELFF
CDR3nt: TGTGCCAGCAGCGAACAGGGCGGGGAGCTGTTTTTT
j_gene: TRBJ2-2
v_gene: TRBV9
d_gene: .
abundance: .